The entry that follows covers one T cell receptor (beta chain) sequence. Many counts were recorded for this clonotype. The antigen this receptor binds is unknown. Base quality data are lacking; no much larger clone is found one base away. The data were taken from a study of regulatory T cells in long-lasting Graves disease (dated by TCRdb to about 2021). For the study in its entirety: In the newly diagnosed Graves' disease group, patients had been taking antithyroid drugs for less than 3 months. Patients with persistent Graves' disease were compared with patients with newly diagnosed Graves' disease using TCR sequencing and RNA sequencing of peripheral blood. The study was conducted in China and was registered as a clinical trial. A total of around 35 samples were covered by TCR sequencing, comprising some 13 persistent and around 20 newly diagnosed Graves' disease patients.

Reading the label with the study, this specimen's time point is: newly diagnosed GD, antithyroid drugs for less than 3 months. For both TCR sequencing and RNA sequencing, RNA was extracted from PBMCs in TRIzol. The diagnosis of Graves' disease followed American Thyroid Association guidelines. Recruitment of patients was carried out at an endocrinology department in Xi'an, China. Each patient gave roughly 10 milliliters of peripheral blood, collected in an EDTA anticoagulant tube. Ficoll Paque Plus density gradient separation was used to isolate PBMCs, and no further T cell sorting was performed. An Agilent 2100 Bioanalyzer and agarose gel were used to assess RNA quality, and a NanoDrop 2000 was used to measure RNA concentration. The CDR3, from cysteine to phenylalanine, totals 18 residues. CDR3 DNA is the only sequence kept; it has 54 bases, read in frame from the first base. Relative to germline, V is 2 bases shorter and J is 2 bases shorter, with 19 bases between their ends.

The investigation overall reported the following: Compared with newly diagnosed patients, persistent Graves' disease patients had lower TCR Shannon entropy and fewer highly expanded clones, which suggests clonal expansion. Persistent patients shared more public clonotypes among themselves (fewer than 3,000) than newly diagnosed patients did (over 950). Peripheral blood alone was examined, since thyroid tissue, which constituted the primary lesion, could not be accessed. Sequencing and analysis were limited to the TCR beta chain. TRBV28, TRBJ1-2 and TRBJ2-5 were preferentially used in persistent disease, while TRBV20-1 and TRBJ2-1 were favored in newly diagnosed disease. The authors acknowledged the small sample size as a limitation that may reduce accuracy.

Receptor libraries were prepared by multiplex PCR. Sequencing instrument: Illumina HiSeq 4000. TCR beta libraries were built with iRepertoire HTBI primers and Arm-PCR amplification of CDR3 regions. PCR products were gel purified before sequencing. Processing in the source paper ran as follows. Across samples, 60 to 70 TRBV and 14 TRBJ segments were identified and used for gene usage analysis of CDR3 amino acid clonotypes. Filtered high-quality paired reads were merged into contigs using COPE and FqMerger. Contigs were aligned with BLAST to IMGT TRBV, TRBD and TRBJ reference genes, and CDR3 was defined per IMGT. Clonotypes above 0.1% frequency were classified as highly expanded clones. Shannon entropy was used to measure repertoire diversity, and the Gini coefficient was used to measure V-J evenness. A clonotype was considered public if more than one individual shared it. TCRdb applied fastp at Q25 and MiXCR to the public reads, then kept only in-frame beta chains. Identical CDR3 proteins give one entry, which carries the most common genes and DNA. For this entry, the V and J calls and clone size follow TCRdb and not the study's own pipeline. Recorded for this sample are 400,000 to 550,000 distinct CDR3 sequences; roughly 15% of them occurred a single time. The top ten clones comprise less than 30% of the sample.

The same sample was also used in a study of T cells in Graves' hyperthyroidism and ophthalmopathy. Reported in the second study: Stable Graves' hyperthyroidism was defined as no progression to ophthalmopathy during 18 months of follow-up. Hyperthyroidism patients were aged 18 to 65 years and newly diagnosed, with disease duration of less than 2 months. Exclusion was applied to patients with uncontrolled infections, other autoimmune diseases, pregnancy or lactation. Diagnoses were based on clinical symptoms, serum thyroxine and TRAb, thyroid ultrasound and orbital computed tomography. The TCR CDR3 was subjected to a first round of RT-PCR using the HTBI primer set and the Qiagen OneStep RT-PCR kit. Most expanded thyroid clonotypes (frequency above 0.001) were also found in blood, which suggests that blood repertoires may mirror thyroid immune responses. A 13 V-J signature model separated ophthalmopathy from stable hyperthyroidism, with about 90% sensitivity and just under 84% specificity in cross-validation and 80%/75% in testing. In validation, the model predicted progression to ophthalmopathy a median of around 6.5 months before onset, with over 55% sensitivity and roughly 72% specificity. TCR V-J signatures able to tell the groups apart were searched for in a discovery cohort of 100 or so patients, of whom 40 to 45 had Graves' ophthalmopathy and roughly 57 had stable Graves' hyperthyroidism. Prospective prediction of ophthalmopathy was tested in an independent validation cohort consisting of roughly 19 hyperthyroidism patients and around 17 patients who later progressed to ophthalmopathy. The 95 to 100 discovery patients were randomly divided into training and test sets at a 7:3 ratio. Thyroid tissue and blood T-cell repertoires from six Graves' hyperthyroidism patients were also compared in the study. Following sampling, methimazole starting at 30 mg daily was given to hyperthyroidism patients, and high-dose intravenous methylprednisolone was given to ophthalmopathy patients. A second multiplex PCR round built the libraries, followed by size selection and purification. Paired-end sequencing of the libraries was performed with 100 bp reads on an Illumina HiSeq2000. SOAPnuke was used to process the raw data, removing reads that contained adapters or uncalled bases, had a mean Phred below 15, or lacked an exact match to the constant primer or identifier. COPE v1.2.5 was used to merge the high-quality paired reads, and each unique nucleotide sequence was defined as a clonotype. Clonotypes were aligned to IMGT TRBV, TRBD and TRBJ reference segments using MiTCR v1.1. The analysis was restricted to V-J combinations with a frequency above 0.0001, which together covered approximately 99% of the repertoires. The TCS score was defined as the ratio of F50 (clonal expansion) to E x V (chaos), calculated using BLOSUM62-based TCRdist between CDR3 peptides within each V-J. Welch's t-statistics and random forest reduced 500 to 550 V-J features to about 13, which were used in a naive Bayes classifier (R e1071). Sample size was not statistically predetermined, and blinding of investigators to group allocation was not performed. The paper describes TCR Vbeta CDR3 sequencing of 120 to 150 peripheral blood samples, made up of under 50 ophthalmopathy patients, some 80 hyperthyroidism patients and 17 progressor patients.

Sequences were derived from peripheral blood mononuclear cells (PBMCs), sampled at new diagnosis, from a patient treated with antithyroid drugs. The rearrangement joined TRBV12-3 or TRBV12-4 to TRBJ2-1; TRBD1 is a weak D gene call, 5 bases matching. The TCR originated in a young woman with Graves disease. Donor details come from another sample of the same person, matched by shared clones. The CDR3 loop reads CASSLTQGLGLTYNEQFF. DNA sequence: TGTGCCAGCAGTTTAACCCAGGGATTAGGCCTGACCTACAATGAGCAGTTCTTC.